Listed below are T cell receptor beta chains from one sample, sequenced in a study of shared clonotypes between healthy human individuals. Method: immunoSEQ multiplex PCR; TCRdb's copy keeps in-frame clones and lacks some. In the table there are over a million clones, about 96% of which are singletons. Sequencing was carried out using naive CD4+ T cells sorted from blood. The receptors come from a young man in good health. CDR3s include the opening cysteine and the closing phenylalanine or tryptophan. The D gene is left open where the match is weak. Clone size, where shown, is once, few, many, or a class for clones that have expanded.

j_call v_call d_call clone_size cdr3_aa cdr3_nt
TRBJ2-7 TRBV9 - - CASSPRAQGHEQYF TGTGCCAGCAGCCCCCGAGCGCAGGGGCACGAGCAGTACTTC
TRBJ2-1 TRBV6-6 - - CASSYSRGGFEQFF TGTGCCAGCAGTTACTCGAGGGGGGGGTTTGAGCAGTTCTTC
TRBJ2-1 TRBV5-4 - - CASSLGDGNEQFF TGTGCCAGCAGCTTGGGGGATGGAAATGAGCAGTTCTTC
TRBJ2-7 TRBV11-2 - once CASSPTFGSEQYF TGTGCCAGCAGCCCGACGTTTGGCTCCGAGCAGTACTTC
TRBJ1-1 TRBV29-1 - - CSVSGGGGNTEAFF TGCAGCGTCTCCGGGGGGGGCGGGAACACTGAAGCTTTCTTT
TRBJ2-5 TRBV5-5 - - CASSLVWDQETQYF TGTGCCAGCAGCTTGGTCTGGGACCAAGAGACCCAGTACTTC
TRBJ1-4 TRBV10-3 - - CAISAREEKLFF TGTGCCATCAGTGCTCGGGAGGAAAAACTGTTTTTT
TRBJ2-7 TRBV6-1 - - CASNYRDSLDEQYF TGTGCCAGCAATTACAGGGATTCTCTCGACGAGCAGTACTTC
TRBJ1-5 TRBV28 - - CATSRSNQPQHF TGTGCCACGTCGAGGAGCAATCAGCCCCAGCATTTT
TRBJ2-1 TRBV11-2 - - CASSLVGRHSYNEQFF TGTGCCAGCAGCTTAGTTGGCAGGCACTCCTACAATGAGCAGTTCTTC
TRBJ1-4 TRBV5-5 - once CASSSVEGWVSTNEKLFF TGTGCCAGCAGCTCCGTAGAGGGATGGGTATCAACTAATGAAAAACTGTTTTTT
TRBJ2-3 TRBV20-1 - - CSALNADTQYF TGCAGTGCCCTCAACGCTGATACGCAGTATTTT
TRBJ2-7 TRBV7-2 - - CASSFETGRSYEQYF TGTGCCAGCAGCTTTGAAACGGGAAGGTCCTACGAGCAGTACTTC
TRBJ1-1 TRBV9 TRBD1 - CASSVTGTNTEAFF TGTGCCAGCAGCGTGACAGGGACGAACACTGAAGCTTTCTTT
TRBJ2-7 TRBV5-1 TRBD2 once CASSRSSGSGSYEQYF TGCGCCAGCAGCAGGTCTAGCGGGTCAGGGTCCTACGAGCAGTACTTC
TRBJ1-2 TRBV6-5 - - CASSYLYSGYGYTF TGTGCCAGCAGTTACCTTTACTCCGGGTATGGCTACACCTTC
TRBJ2-3 TRBV28 TRBD2 - CASSPISGRGADTQYF TGTGCCAGCAGTCCCATTAGCGGGAGGGGGGCAGATACGCAGTATTTT
TRBJ2-1 TRBV6-1 TRBD1 - CASSEAWTGGYNEQFF TGTGCCAGCAGTGAAGCGTGGACAGGGGGATACAATGAGCAGTTCTTC
TRBJ2-7 TRBV6-1 TRBD2 - CATRLAEIYEQYF TGTGCCACCAGACTAGCGGAGATCTACGAGCAGTACTTC
TRBJ2-5 TRBV18 TRBD2 - CASSPPSGGSETQYF TGTGCCAGCTCACCACCGTCCGGGGGGAGTGAGACCCAGTACTTC
TRBJ2-3 TRBV9 - - CASSYSGSTDTQYF TGTGCCAGCAGTTATTCTGGCAGCACAGATACGCAGTATTTT
TRBJ2-2 TRBV6-5 - - CASTLRGAGELFF TGTGCCAGCACCCTAAGGGGGGCCGGGGAGCTGTTTTTT
TRBJ2-7 TRBV11-2 - - CASSSGLGPSYEQYF TGTGCCAGCAGCTCTGGGTTAGGCCCCTCTTACGAGCAGTACTTC
TRBJ2-3 TRBV5-4 TRBD1 - CASRTESWGQGTDTQYF TGTGCCAGCAGAACCGAATCTTGGGGACAGGGGACAGATACGCAGTATTTT
TRBJ2-5 TRBV18 - - CASSPQRLTVQETQYF TGTGCCAGCTCACCACAACGATTAACTGTTCAAGAGACCCAGTACTTC
TRBJ2-7 TRBV30 TRBD1 once CAWSVLGQANPYEQYF TGTGCCTGGAGTGTTCTAGGACAGGCAAATCCCTACGAGCAGTACTTC
TRBJ2-1 TRBV2 TRBD2 once CASMTSGSNEQFF TGTGCCAGCATGACTAGCGGGAGCAATGAGCAGTTCTTC
TRBJ1-1 TRBV5-4 TRBD1 - CASRDRGMNTEAFF TGTGCCAGCAGGGACAGGGGGATGAACACTGAAGCTTTCTTT
TRBJ2-3 TRBV10-1 - - CASSDPLADTQYF TGCGCCAGCAGTGACCCTTTGGCAGATACGCAGTATTTT
TRBJ2-7 TRBV7-8 - - CASSLSRTYEQYF TGTGCCAGCAGCTTATCACGGACCTACGAGCAGTACTTC
TRBJ2-7 TRBV21-1 - - CASSRGQSYEQYF TGTGCCAGCAGCAGGGGACAGAGCTACGAGCAGTACTTC
TRBJ2-1 TRBV6-5 - - CASSYGGTSYNEQFF TGTGCCAGCAGTTACGGGGGAACCTCCTACAATGAGCAGTTCTTC
TRBJ2-2 TRBV7-9 TRBD1 - CASRETGKTGELFF TGTGCCAGCAGAGAGACAGGGAAAACCGGGGAGCTGTTTTTT
TRBJ2-7 TRBV19 TRBD1 - CASRSGTGKPYEQYF TGTGCCAGTAGATCCGGGACAGGGAAACCGTACGAGCAGTACTTC
TRBJ2-5 TRBV7-6 TRBD2 - CASSLASSGLAETQYF TGTGCCAGCAGCTTAGCGAGTAGCGGGTTGGCAGAGACCCAGTACTTC
TRBJ2-7 TRBV19 TRBD2 - CASSPRTSGVSSYEQYF TGTGCCAGTAGTCCCAGGACTAGCGGGGTCAGCTCCTACGAGCAGTACTTC
TRBJ2-4 TRBV29-1 - - CSVVGLAKNIQYF TGCAGCGTTGTAGGTCTAGCCAAAAACATTCAGTACTTC
TRBJ2-3 TRBV5-1 - - CASRALETRIDTQYF TGCGCCAGCAGGGCGTTGGAGACCCGCATAGATACGCAGTATTTT
TRBJ2-7 TRBV7-5 - - CVRRRLAGVLFYYEQYF TGTGTCAGAAGGCGTCTAGCGGGAGTTCTTTTCTATTACGAGCAGTACTTC
TRBJ1-4 TRBV18 - - CASSPTAINEKLFF TGTGCCAGCTCACCAACAGCCATTAATGAAAAACTGTTTTTT
TRBJ2-3 TRBV5-4 TRBD2 - CASSLPPAGIDTQYF TGTGCCAGCAGCCTGCCCCCAGCGGGGATAGATACGCAGTATTTT
TRBJ2-1 TRBV5-1 TRBD1 - CASSLGRTGASNEQFF TGCGCCAGCAGCTTGGGGCGGACAGGGGCGAGTAATGAGCAGTTCTTC
TRBJ2-7 TRBV2 - - CASSEAPRGSYEQYF TGTGCCAGCAGTGAAGCCCCGAGGGGGTCCTACGAGCAGTACTTC